A selection of T cell receptor beta chains follows, all from one sample in a study of OX40 agonist ivuxolimab in advanced cancers. Sequencing was performed with immunoSEQ multiplex PCR; in TCRdb, only in-frame clones are kept and a portion is missing. This table has 55,000 to 60,000 clones, over 85% appearing once. Sequenced here: CD4+ or CD8+ T cells sorted from blood, sampled in a trial of the OX40 agonist ivuxolimab. Receptors were obtained from an adult with an advanced solid tumor such as melanoma, head and neck, liver or kidney cancer. CDR3s leave out the opening cysteine and the closing phenylalanine or tryptophan. Fields, in order: V gene, CDR3 protein.

v_call: TRBV5-6; cdr3_aa: ASSPTTEYEQY
v_call: TRBV13; cdr3_aa: ASSSQRVGYGYT
v_call: TRBV13; cdr3_aa: ASSLGGQARHQPQH
v_call: TRBV9; cdr3_aa: ASSVAGGPNTGELF
v_call: TRBV9; cdr3_aa: ASSPGQGASNQPQH
v_call: TRBV7-9; cdr3_aa: ASSSTAYRGQRTEAF
v_call: TRBV5-1; cdr3_aa: ASSSDRGIAEKLF
v_call: TRBV5-1; cdr3_aa: ASSLSGTANEQF
v_call: TRBV4-1; cdr3_aa: ASSPGLAGDEQY
v_call: TRBV11-2; cdr3_aa: ASSLRADYSNQPQH
v_call: TRBV4-3; cdr3_aa: ASSQGRENIWEQF
v_call: TRBV28; cdr3_aa: ASIRPGQNTGELF
v_call: TRBV27; cdr3_aa: ASSLGGAYSNQPQH
v_call: TRBV11-2; cdr3_aa: ASSPRDRMYNEQF
v_call: TRBV7-8; cdr3_aa: ASSLELSGTDTQY
v_call: TRBV9; cdr3_aa: ASSAEQGSGKTQY
v_call: TRBV28; cdr3_aa: ASSFGQLSTDTQY
v_call: TRBV6-6; cdr3_aa: ASSYGLGDEQY
v_call: TRBV27; cdr3_aa: ASSFFRGGNYEQY
v_call: TRBV9; cdr3_aa: ASSPGGTGEDEQY
v_call: TRBV27; cdr3_aa: ASSRGLGSEQY
v_call: TRBV13; cdr3_aa: ASSFSGTSGIGSYNEQF
v_call: TRBV14; cdr3_aa: ASSQDYAGTNEKLF
v_call: TRBV11-2; cdr3_aa: ASSLDRWEQY
v_call: TRBV9; cdr3_aa: ASSVDLFYEQY
v_call: TRBV28; cdr3_aa: ASSPAYEQY
v_call: TRBV27; cdr3_aa: ASRRLAGSYEQY
v_call: TRBV25-1; cdr3_aa: ASSDGWTGVMNTEAF
v_call: TRBV9; cdr3_aa: ASSVNPGSADEQF
v_call: TRBV28; cdr3_aa: ASSLAASYGYT
v_call: TRBV5-1; cdr3_aa: ASSLDRGLGNTIY
v_call: TRBV18; cdr3_aa: ASSPMWEGLQETQY